A single T cell receptor beta chain is shown here with its context. This clonotype was detected many times. Its antigen remains undetermined. Per-nucleotide qualities are absent, and no much larger clonotype sits a single base away. Sequenced using an Illumina HiSeq 1500. The public reads were reanalyzed by TCRdb: fastp trimming at Q25, MiXCR alignment, in-frame beta chains only. Identical CDR3 proteins give one entry, which carries the most common genes and DNA. A total of about 240,000 distinct CDR3 sequences appear in this sample, about 5.9% of them only once. Around 6.9% of the sample is taken by the ten largest. There are 16 amino acids in the CDR3, from cysteine to phenylalanine inclusive. The sequence is cut down to CDR3 DNA, 48 bases in frame from base 1. The V and J ends are trimmed by 5 bases and 4 bases, leaving 21 bases between them. CDR1 and CDR2 were assigned from the germline V gene as SNHLY and FYNNEI.

These data are taken from a study of T cell repertoires in cytomegalovirus infection (dated by TCRdb to between 2018 and 2021). Concerning the study at large: Because public TCR beta signatures pointed to carriage of CMV infection together with the matching HLA type, the HLA type of each donor mattered for the analysis.

General conclusions and limits of the study: Cumulative frequency of public TCR beta family members discriminated carriers of CMV infection plus the relevant HLA type in this cohort and an independent approximately 350-donor cohort. The ex vivo response was dominated by HLA-C-restricted CMV-specific TCR beta clonotypes, and the single most frequent clonotype in two of eight donors was supplied by these HLA-C-restricted clonotypes.

Sequencing used PBMCs. The rearranged segments are TRBV2 and TRBJ2-7; a weak D assignment points to TRBD2 (6 bases agree). This clonotype originated in a human donor in good health (CMV status not recorded). Some clones in this sample may be carry-over from other donors' samples. This receptor has the CDR3 CASSSTPATAGYEQYF. The DNA is TGTGCCAGCAGTTCTACCCCAGCGACCGCGGGATACGAGCAGTACTTC. Extended through the reference TRBV2 and TRBJ2-7 proteins, this CDR3 yields the full variable domain: EPEVTQTPSHQVTQMGQEVILRCVPISNHLYFYWYRQILGQKVEFLVSFYNNEISEKSEIFDDQFSVERPDGSNFTLKIRSTKLEDSAMYFCASSSTPATAGYEQYFGPGTRLTVT.